Each of the 32 T cell receptor beta chains below was sequenced from the same sample in a study of blood T cell repertoires in COVID-19. Data came from immunoSEQ multiplex PCR; TCRdb stores just in-frame clones and leaves some out. This table holds hundreds of thousands of clones, around four fifths found once. The sequencing sample was made of PBMCs or T cells enriched from blood (not recorded which). The source is a woman aged 40 to 50 who had been exposed to COVID-19.

This clone was found a few times. The chain carries TRBV12-5 and TRBJ2-7; tentative D call: TRBD2 (6 bases). CDR1 and CDR2 (germline): LGHNT, FRNRAP. CDR3 length equals 15 residues. Between the trimmed V and J ends, which lost 3 bases and 0 bases, there was a span of 12 bases. CDR3 sequence: CASGFGDSGSYEQYF. The CDR3 DNA sequence: TGTGCTAGTGGTTTCGGGGACTCAGGCTCCTACGAGCAGTACTTC. Complete variable domain (other parts from reference TRBV12-5 and TRBJ2-7): DARVTQTPRHKVTEMGQEVTMRCQPILGHNTVFWYRQTMMQGLELLAYFRNRAPLDDSGMPKDRFSAEMPDATLATLKIQPSEPRDSAVYFCASGFGDSGSYEQYFGPGTRLTVT.

The chain uses TRBV4-1 and TRBJ1-1; the D gene is possibly TRBD1 (5 bases). Germline V gene data show CDR1 as MGHRA and CDR2 as YSYEKL. Trimming left V 1 base short and J 1 base short, with 10 bases between. The CDR3 covers 15 residues. The CDR3, as DNA: TGCGCCAGCAGCCAAGGACCAGGGTCGAACACTGAAGCTTTCTTT. Protein: CASSQGPGSNTEAFF.

The genes are TRBV7-3 and TRBJ1-1; D gene ambiguous. V was cut by 2 bases and J by 5 bases, with 12 bases left in between. This CDR3 contains 14 residues. Germline CDR1 reads SGHTA; CDR2 reads FQGTGA. CDR3 nucleotide sequence: TGTGCCAGCAGCTTATTACCCCTGGCAACTGAAGCTTTCTTT. Translating gives CASSLLPLATEAFF. The variable domain in full, completed from reference TRBV7-3 and TRBJ1-1, reads GAGVSQTPSNKVTEKGKYVELRCDPISGHTALYWYRQSLGQGPEFLIYFQGTGAADDSGLPNDRFFAVRPEGSVSTLKIQRTERGDSAVYLCASSLLPLATEAFFGQGTRLTVV.

The V call is TRBV2, the J call TRBJ2-1, with a possible D match to TRBD1 (5 bases). V lost 3 bases to trimming and J lost 8 bases, with 17 bases between them. Per germline, CDR1 SNHLY and CDR2 FYNNEI. CDR3 length: 15 amino acids. The CDR3 region is CASSDVTPGPDEQFF. The CDR3 nucleotides are TGTGCCAGCAGTGACGTGACCCCAGGGCCGGATGAGCAGTTCTTC.

The chain has TRBV6-5 and TRBJ1-1; D is possibly TRBD1 (5 bases). This CDR3 contains 12 residues. CDR1 MNHEY and CDR2 SVGAGI come from the germline V gene. Trimming stripped 6 bases from V and 8 bases from J, with 13 bases between. DNA for the CDR3: TGTGCCAGCAGCCCCCTCGGGGGGGAAGCTTTCTTT. Translating it yields CASSPLGGEAFF.

This sequence joins TRBV18 and TRBJ1-1; D is uncertain. This CDR3 comprises 14 residues. CDR1 is KGHSH, CDR2 LQKENI, per germline. Between the trimmed V and J ends, which lost 5 bases and 4 bases, there was a span of 14 bases. In DNA, the CDR3 is TGTGCCAGCTCAATCCGGCAGGATATCACTGAAGCTTTCTTT. This sequence encodes CASSIRQDITEAFF. Combining the CDR3 with reference TRBV18 and TRBJ1-1 gives the whole variable domain NAGVMQNPRHLVRRRGQEARLRCSPMKGHSHVYWYRQLPEEGLKFMVYLQKENIIDESGMPKERFSAEFPKEGPSILRIQQVVRGDSAAYFCASSIRQDITEAFFGQGTRLTVV.

The chain joins TRBV30 to TRBJ2-2, with 9 positions matching TRBD2. The V gene's germline CDR1 is GTSNPN and CDR2 SVGIG (reference sequence). After removal of 3 bases from V and 4 bases from J, the junction contained 6 bases not matched to a gene. The CDR3 contains 15 residues. The CDR3 spells CAWRKRGATTGELFF. The CDR3 nucleotides are TGTGCCTGGAGGAAGCGGGGGGCGACCACCGGGGAGCTGTTTTTT.

The chain recombines TRBV14 with TRBJ2-3, with D tentatively TRBD1 (6 bases). This CDR3 has 16 residues. The germline CDR1 and CDR2 sequences are SGHDN and FVKESK. Deletions cut 1 base from V and 3 bases from J, with 14 bases between. The CDR3 spells CASSQVRGMGTDTQYF. The CDR3 DNA reads as TGTGCCAGCAGCCAAGTAAGGGGGATGGGGACAGATACGCAGTATTTT.

This chain connects TRBV6-5 to TRBJ1-5, with TRBD1 as a possible D gene (6 bases). V was trimmed by 6 bases and J by 3 bases, leaving 12 bases between them. The CDR3 is 14 residues long. Germline V gives CDR1 MNHEY, CDR2 SVGAGI. The chain's CDR3 is CASSRDRLNQPQHF. The DNA of the CDR3 is TGTGCCAGCAGCAGAGACAGGCTCAATCAGCCCCAGCATTTT.

The chain combines TRBV10-3 with TRBJ1-1, with D possibly being TRBD1 (6 bases). V was shortened by 7 bases and J by 3 bases, with 21 bases between the two germline ends. The CDR3 loop spans 16 amino acids. Germline V gene sequence: CDR1 ENHRY, CDR2 SYGVKD. The CDR3 spells CAINPPAGEGDTEAFF. The CDR3 DNA follows: TGTGCCATCAACCCCCCTGCAGGGGAGGGGGACACTGAAGCTTTCTTT.

The genes are TRBV12-3 or TRBV12-4 and TRBJ1-6, with D unresolved. V was shortened by 7 bases and J by 5 bases, with 6 bases between the two germline ends. The CDR3 consists of 12 residues. The CDR3 DNA sequence: TGTGCCAGCACTACCAATAATTCACCCCTCCACTTT. Protein sequence: CASTTNNSPLHF.

This sequence joins TRBV11-1 and TRBJ2-7; 7 nucleotides match TRBD2. The trim removed 0 bases at V and 0 bases at J, leaving 5 bases unmatched. Looked up from germline, CDR1 is SGHAT and CDR2 is FQDESV (reference sequence). The CDR3 has 16 residues. CDR3 sequence reads: CASSLAGRGTSYEQYF. In DNA, the CDR3 is TGTGCCAGCAGCTTAGCGGGGCGGGGGACCTCCTACGAGCAGTACTTC.

This clone was recorded once. V is TRBV5-1 and J is TRBJ1-3; weak D call: TRBD1 (5 bases). This CDR3 spans 15 amino acids. CDR1 and CDR2 (germline): SGHRS, YFSETQ. The germline V and J ends were trimmed by 5 bases and 0 bases, with 12 bases remaining between them. CDR3 residues: CASSQGSGSGNTIYF. CDR3 coding DNA: TGCGCCAGCAGTCAGGGATCCGGCTCTGGAAACACCATATATTTT.

The chain joins TRBV5-4 to TRBJ2-7; TRBD1 agrees at 8 bases. The CDR3 covers 16 residues. The germline V gene encodes CDR1 SGHNT and CDR2 YYREEE (reference sequence). With 5 bases clipped from V and 1 base from J, the junction kept 11 bases outside the gene matches. CDR3 sequence (DNA): TGTGCCAGCAGAGGGGAGTTACAGGGGGGTTCCTACGAGCAGTACTTC. This gives the protein CASRGELQGGSYEQYF.

The rearrangement uses TRBV5-4 and TRBJ1-2, with TRBD1 as a possible D gene (6 bases). The germline CDR1 and CDR2 sequences are SGHNT and YYREEE (reference sequence). The CDR3 has 15 residues. Between the trimmed V and J ends, which lost 0 bases and 4 bases, there was a span of 13 bases. The CDR3 DNA follows: TGTGCCAGCAGCTTGGCCCAGGGGTTCAGCTATGGCTACACCTTC. Amino acid sequence: CASSLAQGFSYGYTF.

V gene TRBV5-1 combines with J gene TRBJ1-1, with D hard to call. Trimming took 0 bases from V and 0 from J, leaving 12 bases between them. CDR1 SGHRS and CDR2 YFSETQ come from the germline V gene. The CDR3 has 16 residues. CDR3 in amino acids: CASSLGWAAMNTEAFF. CDR3 DNA sequence: TGCGCCAGCAGCTTGGGGTGGGCAGCAATGAACACTGAAGCTTTCTTT.

The V call is TRBV6-5, the J call TRBJ1-1; 9 positions match TRBD1. Trimming removed 5 bases from V and 8 bases from J; junction bases left unmatched: 6. There are 13 residues in the CDR3. Per germline, CDR1 MNHEY and CDR2 SVGAGI. The CDR3 region is CASSSGTGLEAFF. The CDR3 DNA follows: TGTGCCAGCAGTAGCGGGACAGGGTTAGAAGCTTTCTTT.

The chain uses TRBV28 and TRBJ2-3; D perhaps matches TRBD2 (7 bases). V lost 3 bases and J lost 4, with 14 bases in between. There are 15 residues in the CDR3. From germline, CDR1 is MDHEN and CDR2 SYDVKM. The CDR3 here is CASSFPGGEADTQYF. Here the CDR3 DNA reads TGTGCCAGCAGTTTTCCGGGGGGCGAGGCAGATACGCAGTATTTT.

This clone was seen just once. The rearrangement links TRBV6-6 to TRBJ1-2, with TRBD1 as a possible D gene (5 bases). Germline assignment: CDR1 MNHNY and CDR2 SVGAGI (reference sequence). This CDR3 contains 14 residues. With 2 bases removed from V and 4 bases from J, the gap between germline ends came to 11 bases. CDR3 in amino acids: CASSYEGLGYGYTF. The CDR3 coding sequence is TGTGCCAGCAGTTACGAGGGACTTGGCTATGGCTACACCTTC.

The rearrangement links TRBV24-1 to TRBJ2-1; D perhaps matches TRBD1 (5 bases). V lost 4 bases to trimming and J lost 9 bases, with 18 bases between them. Germline V lookup: CDR1 KGHDR, CDR2 SFDVKD. The length of the CDR3 is 15 residues. CDR3 DNA: TGTGCCACCAGTGAGGAGTGGGTCGGACACGGTGAGCAGTTCTTC. As protein: CATSEEWVGHGEQFF.

The rearrangement joins TRBV6-1 to TRBJ1-3, with D hard to call. CDR3 length equals 13 residues. CDR1 is MNHNS, CDR2 SASEGT, per germline. The ends were cut back, 2 bases at V and 3 bases at J, with 5 bases in the middle. The CDR3 loop reads CASSEIGGNTIYF. The CDR3 coding sequence is TGTGCCAGCAGTGAAATCGGTGGAAACACCATATATTTT.

The J gene is TRBJ1-2, the V gene TRBV5-1; 11 positions agree with TRBD1. The CDR3 runs 14 residues. CDR1 SGHRS and CDR2 YFSETQ come from the germline V gene. The trim removed 2 bases at V and 8 bases at J, leaving 5 bases unmatched. CDR3 protein: CASSFGQGAEGYTF. As DNA, the CDR3 is TGCGCCAGCAGCTTCGGACAGGGGGCGGAGGGCTACACCTTC. The variable domain in full, with the rest retrieved from reference TRBV5-1 and TRBJ1-2, is KAGVTQTPRYLIKTRGQQVTLSCSPISGHRSVSWYQQTPGQGLQFLFEYFSETQRNKGNFPGRFSGRQFSNSRSEMNVSTLELGDSALYLCASSFGQGAEGYTFGSGTRLTVV.

This chain links TRBV19 with TRBJ2-7; 8 nucleotides agree with TRBD1. CDR1 is LNHDA, CDR2 SQIVND, per germline (reference sequence). The CDR3 extends over 15 amino acids. V was pared by 4 bases and J by 3 bases, with 8 bases of the junction left unmatched. The CDR3 coding sequence is TGTGCCAGTAGTACCCTGACAGGGGTCGACTACGAGCAGTACTTC. This encodes CASSTLTGVDYEQYF.

This chain links TRBV5-6 with TRBJ2-7; D might be TRBD1 (6 bases). The V gene lost 3 bases and the J gene lost 0 bases, with 19 bases spanning the gap. Looked up from germline, CDR1 is SGHDT and CDR2 is YYEEEE. This CDR3 has 17 residues. CDR3 loop: CASSWRPRGYSSYEQYF. The CDR3 DNA sequence: TGTGCCAGCAGCTGGAGGCCTAGGGGGTACAGCTCCTACGAGCAGTACTTC.

V usage is TRBV13 and J usage is TRBJ2-3; TRBD2 matches 10 bases. After removal of 0 bases from V and 2 bases from J, the junction contained 5 bases not matched to a gene. The CDR3 is 17 residues long. CDR1 is PRHDT and CDR2 is FYEKMQ in the germline V gene (reference sequence). The CDR3 loop reads CASSLGLAGANTDTQYF. The CDR3 nucleotides read TGTGCCAGCAGCTTAGGCCTAGCGGGGGCTAACACAGATACGCAGTATTTT.

This chain uses TRBV4-1 with TRBJ2-1, with 7 bases identical to TRBD1. V lost 4 bases and J lost 3; bases outside the gene matches: 3. The germline V gene has CDR1 MGHRA and CDR2 YSYEKL. CDR3 size: 14 residues. CDR3 sequence: CASSPRDSYNEQFF. The CDR3 DNA follows: TGCGCCAGCAGCCCCAGGGACAGCTACAATGAGCAGTTCTTC.

The chain uses TRBV7-3 and TRBJ1-6; 9 bases align to TRBD1. The CDR3 has 14 amino acids. Germline V gene lookup returns CDR1 SGHTA and CDR2 FQGTGA. Trimming took 1 base from V and 10 from J; bases not matched to a gene: 2. The CDR3 spells CASSLRQGGSPLHF. CDR3 bases: TGTGCCAGCAGCTTAAGACAGGGGGGGTCACCCCTCCACTTT.

V is TRBV7-9 and J is TRBJ1-1; tentatively, D is TRBD1 (5 bases). Germline V gives CDR1 SEHNR, CDR2 FQNEAQ (reference sequence). V was shortened by 5 bases and J by 1 base, with 11 bases between the two germline ends. CDR3 length equals 14 residues. Here the CDR3 reads CASSPMGGNTEAFF. In DNA form, the CDR3 reads TGTGCCAGCAGCCCCATGGGGGGGAACACTGAAGCTTTCTTT.

The rearrangement joins TRBV6-2 or TRBV6-3 to TRBJ2-5; D perhaps matches TRBD1 (6 bases). The germline gives CDR1 MNHEY, CDR2 SVGEGT. The length of the CDR3 is 16 residues. V lost 2 bases, J lost 4 bases, and 17 bases lay in between. The CDR3 DNA is TGTGCCAGCAGTTACGACAGGTACCCTTTCCGAGAGACCCAGTACTTC. As protein: CASSYDRYPFRETQYF.

The V and J genes are TRBV5-5 and TRBJ2-2; D unclear. CDR1 and CDR2 (germline): SGHKS, YYEKEE (reference sequence). The CDR3 is 14 amino acids. V was shortened by 1 base and J by 1 base, with 5 bases between the two germline ends. The CDR3 region is CASSLLENTGELFF. CDR3 bases: TGTGCCAGCAGCTTGCTAGAGAACACCGGGGAGCTGTTTTTT. Variable domain in full (rest from reference TRBV5-5 and TRBJ2-2): DAGVTQSPTHLIKTRGQQVTLRCSPISGHKSVSWYQQVLGQGPQFIFQYYEKEERGRGNFPDRFSARQFPNYSSELNVNALLLGDSALYLCASSLLENTGELFFGEGSRLTVL.

This chain links TRBV2 with TRBJ2-5; D is perhaps TRBD1 (5 bases). The CDR3 spans 14 residues. The V gene's germline CDR1 is SNHLY and CDR2 FYNNEI. V gave up 8 bases and J gave up 3 bases, with 16 bases separating them. CDR3 region: CASSWGAGEETQYF. The CDR3 DNA sequence: TGTGCCAGCTCGTGGGGCGCAGGCGAAGAGACCCAGTACTTC.

This clone was seen a single time. The CDR3 DNA is TGTGCCAGCAGCTACAAGACAGGGTCTCAACGTAAGGAGCAGTACTTC. Translated: CASSYKTGSQRKEQYF. The chain employs TRBV5-4 and TRBJ2-7; the match to TRBD1 covers 7 bases. The CDR3 extends over 16 amino acids. V gave up 3 bases and J gave up 7 bases; unmatched junction bases: 16. Germline CDR1 and CDR2: SGHNT and YYREEE (reference sequence).